Listed below are T cell receptor beta chains from one sample, sequenced in a study of T cell changes during pregnancy in multiple sclerosis. Assay: immunoSEQ multiplex PCR; the TCRdb copy retains only in-frame clones and omits some. Of tens of thousands of clones listed, approximately 94% are singletons. Material: peripheral blood, obtained in the third trimester of pregnancy. These receptors were collected from a female donor with multiple sclerosis, enrolled in a pregnancy study. CDR3s leave out the opening cysteine and the closing phenylalanine or tryptophan. Fields, in order: J gene, CDR3 length, V gene, CDR3 protein.

j_call: TRBJ1-1
cdr3_length: 13
v_call: TRBV4-1
cdr3_aa: ASSQGADMNTEAF

j_call: TRBJ1-2
cdr3_length: 14
v_call: TRBV28
cdr3_aa: ASSLSLARSPYGYT

j_call: TRBJ2-1
cdr3_length: 14
v_call: TRBV9
cdr3_aa: ASSEGHSGRANEQF

j_call: TRBJ1-4
cdr3_length: 13
v_call: TRBV5-4
cdr3_aa: ASSTWLGDQEKLF

j_call: TRBJ1-1
cdr3_length: 13
v_call: TRBV28
cdr3_aa: ASSFLGGRNTEAF

j_call: TRBJ2-5
cdr3_length: 13
v_call: TRBV7-2
cdr3_aa: ASSLGDRGGETQY

j_call: TRBJ2-7
cdr3_length: 15
v_call: TRBV12-2
cdr3_aa: ASRLAELASFPYEQY

j_call: TRBJ2-7
cdr3_length: 9
v_call: TRBV20-1
cdr3_aa: SAQRDGEQY

j_call: TRBJ2-5
cdr3_length: 14
v_call: TRBV4-1
cdr3_aa: ASSQEPRQGWETQY

j_call: TRBJ2-1
cdr3_length: 11
v_call: TRBV7-3
cdr3_aa: ASSDRLAGEQF

j_call: TRBJ2-1
cdr3_length: 14
v_call: TRBV4-2
cdr3_aa: ASSQEKLAPYNEQF

j_call: TRBJ1-6
cdr3_length: 16
v_call: TRBV5-1
cdr3_aa: ASSSTPIQDGINSPLH

j_call: TRBJ2-5
cdr3_length: 12
v_call: TRBV30
cdr3_aa: AWSAGTPTETQY

j_call: TRBJ1-1
cdr3_length: 13
v_call: TRBV10-3
cdr3_aa: AISESGTPDTEAF

j_call: TRBJ1-4
cdr3_length: 9
v_call: TRBV20-1
cdr3_aa: SATGGEKLF

j_call: TRBJ2-1
cdr3_length: 13
v_call: TRBV6-6
cdr3_aa: ANSTSGRQYNEQF

j_call: TRBJ1-1
cdr3_length: 12
v_call: TRBV10-2
cdr3_aa: ASTRQGAPTEAF